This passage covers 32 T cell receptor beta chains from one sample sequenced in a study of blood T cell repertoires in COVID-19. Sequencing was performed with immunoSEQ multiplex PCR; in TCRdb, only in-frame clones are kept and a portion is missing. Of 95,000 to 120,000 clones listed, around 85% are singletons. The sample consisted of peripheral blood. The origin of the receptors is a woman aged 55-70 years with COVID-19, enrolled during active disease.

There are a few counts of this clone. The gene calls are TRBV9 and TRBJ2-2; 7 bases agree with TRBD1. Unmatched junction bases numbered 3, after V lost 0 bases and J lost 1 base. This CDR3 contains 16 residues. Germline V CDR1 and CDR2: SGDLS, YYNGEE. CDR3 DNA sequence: TGTGCCAGCAGCGTAGAAGACAGGGAGAACACCGGGGAGCTGTTTTTT. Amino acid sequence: CASSVEDRENTGELFF.

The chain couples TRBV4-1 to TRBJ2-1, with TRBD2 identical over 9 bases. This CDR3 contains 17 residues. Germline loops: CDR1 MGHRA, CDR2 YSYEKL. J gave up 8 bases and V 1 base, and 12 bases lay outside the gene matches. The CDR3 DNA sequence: TGCGCCAGCAGCCAAGTTATGTTAGCGGGGGCTCTGGATGAGCAGTTCTTC. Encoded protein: CASSQVMLAGALDEQFF.

The CDR3 DNA is TGTGCCAGCAGCGGACGACAGGGAAAGATAGAGACCCAGTACTTC. Translation: CASSGRQGKIETQYF. The chain has TRBV7-2 and TRBJ2-5, with 7 bases fitting TRBD1. The trim removed 5 bases at V and 4 bases at J, leaving 10 bases unmatched. Germline-derived CDR1 and CDR2 are SGHTA and FQGNSA. The CDR3 totals 15 residues.

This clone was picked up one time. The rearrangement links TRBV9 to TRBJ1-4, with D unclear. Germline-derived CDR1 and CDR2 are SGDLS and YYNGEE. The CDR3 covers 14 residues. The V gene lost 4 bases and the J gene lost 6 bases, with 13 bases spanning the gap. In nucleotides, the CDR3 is TGTGCCAGCAGCCCCGGCCCAGAGGATGAAAAACTGTTTTTT. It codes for CASSPGPEDEKLFF. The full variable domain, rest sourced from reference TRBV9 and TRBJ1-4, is DSGVTQTPKHLITATGQRVTLRCSPRSGDLSVYWYQQSLDQGLQFLIQYYNGEERAKGNILERFSAQQFPDLHSELNLSSLELGDSALYFCASSPGPEDEKLFFGSGTQLSVL.

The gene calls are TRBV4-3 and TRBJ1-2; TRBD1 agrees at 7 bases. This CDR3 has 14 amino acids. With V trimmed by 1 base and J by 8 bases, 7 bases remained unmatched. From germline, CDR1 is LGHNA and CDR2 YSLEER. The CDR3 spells CASSQVGGGEGYTF. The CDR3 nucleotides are TGCGCCAGCAGCCAAGTTGGAGGGGGCGAAGGCTACACCTTC.

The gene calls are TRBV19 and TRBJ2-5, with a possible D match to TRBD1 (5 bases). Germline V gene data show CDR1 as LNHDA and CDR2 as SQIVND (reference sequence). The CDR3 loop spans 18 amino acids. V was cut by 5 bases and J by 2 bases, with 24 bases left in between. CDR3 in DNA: TGTGCCAGTAGTTTACAGATTTTAGTAGGGGTTCGGCAAGAGACCCAGTACTTC. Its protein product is CASSLQILVGVRQETQYF.

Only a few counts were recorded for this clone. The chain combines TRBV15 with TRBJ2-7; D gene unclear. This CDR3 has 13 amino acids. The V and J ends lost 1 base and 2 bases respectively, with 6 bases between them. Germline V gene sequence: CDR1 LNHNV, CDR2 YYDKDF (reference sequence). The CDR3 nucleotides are TGTGCCACCAGCAGAGGCAGTACCTACGAGCAGTACTTC. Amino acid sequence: CATSRGSTYEQYF.

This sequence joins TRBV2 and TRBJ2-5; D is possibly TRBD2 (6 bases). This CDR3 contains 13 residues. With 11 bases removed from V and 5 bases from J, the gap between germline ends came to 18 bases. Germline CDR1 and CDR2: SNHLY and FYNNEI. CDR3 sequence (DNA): TGTGCCTCCATGCCCGGGGGAGGTGAGACCCAGTACTTC. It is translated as CASMPGGGETQYF.

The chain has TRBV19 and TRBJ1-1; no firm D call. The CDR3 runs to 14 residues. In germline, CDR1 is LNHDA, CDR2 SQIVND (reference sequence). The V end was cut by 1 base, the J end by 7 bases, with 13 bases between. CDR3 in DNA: TGTGCCAGTAGTATAGTCGTTGAGGGAAATGAAGCTTTCTTT. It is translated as CASSIVVEGNEAFF.

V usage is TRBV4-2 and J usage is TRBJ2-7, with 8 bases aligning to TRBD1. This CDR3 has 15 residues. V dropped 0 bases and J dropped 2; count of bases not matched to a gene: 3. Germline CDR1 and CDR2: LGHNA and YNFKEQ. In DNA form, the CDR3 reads TGTGCCAGCAGCCAAGAAACAGGGGGGACCTACGAGCAGTACTTC. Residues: CASSQETGGTYEQYF.

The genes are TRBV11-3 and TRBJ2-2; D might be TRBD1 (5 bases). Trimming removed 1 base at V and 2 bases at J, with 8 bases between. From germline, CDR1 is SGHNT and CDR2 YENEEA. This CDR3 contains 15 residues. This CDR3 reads CASSLGTKNTGELFF. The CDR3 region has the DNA TGTGCCAGCAGCTTAGGGACAAAAAACACCGGGGAGCTGTTTTTT.

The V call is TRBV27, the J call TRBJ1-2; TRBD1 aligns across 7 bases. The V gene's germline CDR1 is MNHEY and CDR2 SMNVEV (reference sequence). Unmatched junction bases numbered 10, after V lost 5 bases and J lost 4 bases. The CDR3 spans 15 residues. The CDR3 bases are TGTGCCAGCAGTAGAATTGGGACAGCAAGCTATGGCTACACCTTC. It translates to CASSRIGTASYGYTF.

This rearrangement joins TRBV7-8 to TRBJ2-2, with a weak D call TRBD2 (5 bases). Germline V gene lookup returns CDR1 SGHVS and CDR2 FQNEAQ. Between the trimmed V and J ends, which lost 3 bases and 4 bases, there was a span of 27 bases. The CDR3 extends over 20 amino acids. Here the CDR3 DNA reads TGTGCCAGCAGCTTGATTTACAGAGTTGTGGAGCAAGGAGGCACCGGGGAGCTGTTTTTT. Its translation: CASSLIYRVVEQGGTGELFF. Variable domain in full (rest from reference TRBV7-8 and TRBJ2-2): GAGVSQSPRYKVAKRGQDVALRCDPISGHVSLFWYQQALGQGPEFLTYFQNEAQLDKSGLPSDRFFAERPEGSVSTLKIQRTQQEDSAVYLCASSLIYRVVEQGGTGELFFGEGSRLTVL.

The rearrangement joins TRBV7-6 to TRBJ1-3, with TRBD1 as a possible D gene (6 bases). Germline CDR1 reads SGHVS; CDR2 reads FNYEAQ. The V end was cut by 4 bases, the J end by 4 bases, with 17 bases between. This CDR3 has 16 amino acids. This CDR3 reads CASSSRPDRPGNTIYF. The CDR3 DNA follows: TGTGCCAGCAGCTCCCGACCTGACAGGCCGGGAAACACCATATATTTT.

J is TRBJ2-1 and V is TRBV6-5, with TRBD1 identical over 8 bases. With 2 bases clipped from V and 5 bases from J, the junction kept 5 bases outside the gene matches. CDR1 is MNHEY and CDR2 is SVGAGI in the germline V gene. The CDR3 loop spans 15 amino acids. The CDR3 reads CASSYRGTGDNEQFF. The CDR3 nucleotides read TGTGCCAGCAGTTACCGAGGGACAGGTGACAATGAGCAGTTCTTC.

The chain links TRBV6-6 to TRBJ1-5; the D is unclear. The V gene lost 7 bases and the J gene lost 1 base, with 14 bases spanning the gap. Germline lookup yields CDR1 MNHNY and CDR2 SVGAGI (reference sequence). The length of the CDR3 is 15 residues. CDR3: CASTSGRESNQPQHF. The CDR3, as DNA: TGTGCCAGCACTTCCGGGAGGGAGAGCAATCAGCCCCAGCATTTT.

CDR3 in amino acids: CASSQTGYRVEYGYTF. As DNA, the CDR3 is TGCGCCAGCAGCCAAACAGGGTATCGAGTTGAGTATGGCTACACCTTC. V usage is TRBV4-1 and J usage is TRBJ1-2; D perhaps matches TRBD1 (6 bases). The CDR3 runs 16 residues. Trimming stripped 2 bases from V and 5 bases from J, with 18 bases between. Germline assignment: CDR1 MGHRA and CDR2 YSYEKL.

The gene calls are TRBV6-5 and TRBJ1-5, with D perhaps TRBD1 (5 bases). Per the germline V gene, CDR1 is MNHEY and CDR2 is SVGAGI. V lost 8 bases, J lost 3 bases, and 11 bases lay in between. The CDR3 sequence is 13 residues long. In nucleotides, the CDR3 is TGTGCCAGCCGGGGGGGTTTCAATCAGCCCCAGCATTTT. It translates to CASRGGFNQPQHF.

For the CDR3, the DNA is TGTGCCACCAGTGATGTACAGGGGGATTACACCGGGGAGCTGTTTTTT. It encodes CATSDVQGDYTGELFF. The genes are TRBV24-1 and TRBJ2-2, with 8 bases that match TRBD1. The CDR3 is 16 residues long. V shed 3 bases and J 3 bases; nucleotides not matched to a gene: 5. Germline CDR1 and CDR2: KGHDR and SFDVKD.

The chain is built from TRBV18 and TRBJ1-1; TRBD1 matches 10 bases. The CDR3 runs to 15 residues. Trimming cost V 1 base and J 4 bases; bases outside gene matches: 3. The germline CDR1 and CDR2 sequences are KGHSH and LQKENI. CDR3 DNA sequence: TGTGCCAGCTCACCACGAGACAGGGGGCTCACTGAAGCTTTCTTT. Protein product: CASSPRDRGLTEAFF.

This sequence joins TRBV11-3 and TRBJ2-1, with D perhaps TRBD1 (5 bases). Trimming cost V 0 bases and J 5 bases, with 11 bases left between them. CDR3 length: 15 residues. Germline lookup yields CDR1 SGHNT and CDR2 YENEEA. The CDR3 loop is CASSLDRTINNEQFF. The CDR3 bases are TGTGCCAGCAGCTTAGATAGGACAATTAACAATGAGCAGTTCTTC.

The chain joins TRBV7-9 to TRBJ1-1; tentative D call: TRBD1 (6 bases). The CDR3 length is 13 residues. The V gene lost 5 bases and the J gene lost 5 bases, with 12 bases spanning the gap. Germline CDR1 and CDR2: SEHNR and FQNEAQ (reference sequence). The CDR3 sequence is CASSPRGRTEAFF. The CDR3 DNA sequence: TGTGCCAGCAGCCCCAGGGGTAGGACTGAAGCTTTCTTT.

As DNA, the CDR3 is TGTGCCAGCAGCCCGCGACTAGCGGGGGCCCAAGAGACCCAGTACTTC. Its protein is CASSPRLAGAQETQYF. V and J are TRBV11-2 and TRBJ2-5; TRBD2 aligns across 12 bases. The CDR3 has 16 amino acids. With V trimmed by 5 bases and J by 1 base, 5 bases remained unmatched. In germline, CDR1 is SGHAT, CDR2 FQNNGV.

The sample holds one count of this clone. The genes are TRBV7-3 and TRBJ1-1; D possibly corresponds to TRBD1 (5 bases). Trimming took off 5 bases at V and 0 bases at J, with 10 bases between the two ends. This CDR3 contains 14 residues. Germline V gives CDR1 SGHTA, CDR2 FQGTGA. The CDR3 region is CASSLGGLNTEAFF. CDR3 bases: TGTGCCAGCAGCCTGGGGGGTTTGAACACTGAAGCTTTCTTT.

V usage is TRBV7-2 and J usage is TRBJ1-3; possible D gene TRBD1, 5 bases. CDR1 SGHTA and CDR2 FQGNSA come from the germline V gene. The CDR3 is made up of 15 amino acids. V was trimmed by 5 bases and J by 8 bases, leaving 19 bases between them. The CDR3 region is CASSITGTPGDTIYF. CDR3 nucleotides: TGTGCCAGCAGCATAACCGGGACCCCGGGGGACACCATATATTTT. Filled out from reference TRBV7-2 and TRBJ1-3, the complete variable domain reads GAGVSQSPSNKVTEKGKDVELRCDPISGHTALYWYRQSLGQGLEFLIYFQGNSAPDKSGLPSDRFSAERTGGSVSTLTIQRTQQEDSAVYLCASSITGTPGDTIYFGEGSWLTVV.

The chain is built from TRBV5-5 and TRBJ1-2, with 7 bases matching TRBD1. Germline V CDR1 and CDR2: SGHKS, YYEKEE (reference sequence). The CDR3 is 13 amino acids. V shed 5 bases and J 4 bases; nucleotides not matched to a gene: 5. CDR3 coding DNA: TGTGCCAGCAGTGCCGGGACAGTCTATGGCTACACCTTC. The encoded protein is CASSAGTVYGYTF.

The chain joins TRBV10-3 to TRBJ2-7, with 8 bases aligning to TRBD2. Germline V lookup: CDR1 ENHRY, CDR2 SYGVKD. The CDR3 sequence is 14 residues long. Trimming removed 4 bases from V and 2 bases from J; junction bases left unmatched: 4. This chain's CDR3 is CAISAGGRPYEQYF. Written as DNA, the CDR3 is TGTGCCATCAGTGCGGGGGGGCGCCCCTACGAGCAGTACTTC.

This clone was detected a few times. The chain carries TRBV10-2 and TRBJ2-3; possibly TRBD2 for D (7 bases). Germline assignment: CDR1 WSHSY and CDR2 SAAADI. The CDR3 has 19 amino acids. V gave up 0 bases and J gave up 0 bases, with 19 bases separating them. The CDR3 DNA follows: TGCGCCAGCAGTGAGTCGTCCGGGCGGGGGCCCCAGAGCACAGATACGCAGTATTTT. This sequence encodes CASSESSGRGPQSTDTQYF.

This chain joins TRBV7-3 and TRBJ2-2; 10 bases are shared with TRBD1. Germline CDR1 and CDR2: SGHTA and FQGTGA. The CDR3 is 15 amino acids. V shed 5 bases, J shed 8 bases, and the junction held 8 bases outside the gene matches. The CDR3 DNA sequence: TGTGCCAGCAGCCTCGACGGGACAGGGGTTGGGGAGCTGTTTTTT. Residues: CASSLDGTGVGELFF.

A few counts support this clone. The CDR3 region is CASSGGLLNYGYTF. CDR3 coding DNA: TGTGCCAGCAGCGGCGGACTGCTTAACTATGGCTACACCTTC. The chain recombines TRBV9 with TRBJ1-2; D is uncertain. The V gene lost 3 bases and the J gene lost 1 base, with 10 bases spanning the gap. CDR3 length: 14 residues. In germline, CDR1 is SGDLS, CDR2 YYNGEE.

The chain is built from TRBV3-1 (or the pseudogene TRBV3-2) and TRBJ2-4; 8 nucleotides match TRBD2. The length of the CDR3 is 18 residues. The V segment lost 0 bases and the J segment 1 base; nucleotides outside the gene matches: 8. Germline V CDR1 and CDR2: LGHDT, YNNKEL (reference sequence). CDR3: CASSQDLGGGYAKNIQYF. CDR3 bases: TGTGCCAGCAGCCAAGATCTAGGCGGGGGGTATGCCAAAAACATTCAGTACTTC.

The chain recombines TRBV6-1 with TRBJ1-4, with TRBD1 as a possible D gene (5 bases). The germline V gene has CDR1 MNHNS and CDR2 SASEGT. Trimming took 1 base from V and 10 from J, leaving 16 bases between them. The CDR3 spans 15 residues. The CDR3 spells CASSEGGSGYGKLFF. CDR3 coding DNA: TGTGCCAGCAGTGAAGGGGGCTCGGGTTACGGAAAACTGTTTTTT.